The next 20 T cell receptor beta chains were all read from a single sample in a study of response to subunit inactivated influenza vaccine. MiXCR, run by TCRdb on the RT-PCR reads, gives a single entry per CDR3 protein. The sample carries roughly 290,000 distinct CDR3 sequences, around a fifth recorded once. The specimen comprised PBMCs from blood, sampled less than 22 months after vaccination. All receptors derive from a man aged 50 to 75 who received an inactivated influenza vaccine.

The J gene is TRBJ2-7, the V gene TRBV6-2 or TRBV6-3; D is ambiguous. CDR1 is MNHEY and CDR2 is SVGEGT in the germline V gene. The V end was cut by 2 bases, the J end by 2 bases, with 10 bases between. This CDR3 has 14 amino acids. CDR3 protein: CASSYMGLTYEQYF. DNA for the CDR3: TGTGCCAGCAGTTACATGGGGTTAACCTACGAGCAGTACTTC.

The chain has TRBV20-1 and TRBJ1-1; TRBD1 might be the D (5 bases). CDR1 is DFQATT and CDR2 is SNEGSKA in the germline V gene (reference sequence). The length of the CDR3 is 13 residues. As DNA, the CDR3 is TGCTGCGCGGGCCAGGGTGTGGGCTGGGGAGCTTTCTTT. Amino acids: CCAGQGVGWGAFF.

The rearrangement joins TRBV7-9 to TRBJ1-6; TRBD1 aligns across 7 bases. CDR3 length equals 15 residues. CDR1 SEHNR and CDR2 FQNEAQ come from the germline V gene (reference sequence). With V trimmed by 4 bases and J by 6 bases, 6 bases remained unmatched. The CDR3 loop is CASSSRDSLNSPLHF. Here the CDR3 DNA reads TGTGCCAGCAGCTCCCGGGACAGCCTTAATTCACCCCTCCACTTT. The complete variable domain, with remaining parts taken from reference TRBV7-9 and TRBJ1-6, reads DTGVSQNPRHKITKRGQNVTFRCDPISEHNRLYWYRQTLGQGPEFLTYFQNEAQLEKSRLLSDRFSAERPKGSFSTLEIQRTEQGDSAMYLCASSSRDSLNSPLHFGNGTRLTVT.

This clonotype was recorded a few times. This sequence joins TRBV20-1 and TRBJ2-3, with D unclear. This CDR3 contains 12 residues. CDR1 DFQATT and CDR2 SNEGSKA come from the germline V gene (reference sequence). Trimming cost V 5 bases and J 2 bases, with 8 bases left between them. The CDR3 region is CSARRSTDTQYF. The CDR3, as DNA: TGCAGTGCTCGACGTTCCACAGATACGCAGTATTTT.

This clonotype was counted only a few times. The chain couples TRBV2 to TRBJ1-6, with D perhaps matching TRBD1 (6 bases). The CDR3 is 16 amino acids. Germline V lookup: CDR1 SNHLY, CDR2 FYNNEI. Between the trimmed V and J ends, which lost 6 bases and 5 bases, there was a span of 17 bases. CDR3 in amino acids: CASSLLRTANNSPLHF. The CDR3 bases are TGTGCCAGCAGCCTACTAAGGACAGCGAATAATTCACCCCTCCACTTT. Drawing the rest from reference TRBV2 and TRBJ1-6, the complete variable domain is EPEVTQTPSHQVTQMGQEVILRCVPISNHLYFYWYRQILGQKVEFLVSFYNNEISEKSEIFDDQFSVERPDGSNFTLKIRSTKLEDSAMYFCASSLLRTANNSPLHFGNGTRLTVT.

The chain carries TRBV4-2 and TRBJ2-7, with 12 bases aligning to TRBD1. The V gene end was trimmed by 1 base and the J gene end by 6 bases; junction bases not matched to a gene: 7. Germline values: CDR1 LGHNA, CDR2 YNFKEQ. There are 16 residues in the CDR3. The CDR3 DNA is TGTGCCAGCAGCCAAGTCCCGGGACAGGGGGCTAGCGAGCAGTACTTC. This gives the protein CASSQVPGQGASEQYF.

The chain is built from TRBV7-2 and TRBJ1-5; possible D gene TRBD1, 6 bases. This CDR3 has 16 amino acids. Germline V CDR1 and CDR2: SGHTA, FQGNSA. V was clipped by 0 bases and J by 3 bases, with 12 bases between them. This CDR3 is CASSLASRGTNQPQHF. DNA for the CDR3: TGTGCCAGCAGCTTAGCTTCCAGGGGAACCAATCAGCCCCAGCATTTT. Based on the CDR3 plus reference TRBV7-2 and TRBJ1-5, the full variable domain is GAGVSQSPSNKVTEKGKDVELRCDPISGHTALYWYRQSLGQGLEFLIYFQGNSAPDKSGLPSDRFSAERTGGSVSTLTIQRTQQEDSAVYLCASSLASRGTNQPQHFGDGTRLSIL.

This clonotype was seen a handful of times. CDR3 region: CASTKERVRQPQHF. Written as DNA, the CDR3 is TGTGCCAGCACCAAAGAGAGGGTTCGCCAGCCCCAGCATTTT. This chain connects TRBV2 to TRBJ1-5; D remains ambiguous. This CDR3 spans 14 amino acids. V was clipped by 7 bases and J by 7 bases, with 17 bases between them. CDR1 and CDR2 from the germline V gene are SNHLY and FYNNEI.

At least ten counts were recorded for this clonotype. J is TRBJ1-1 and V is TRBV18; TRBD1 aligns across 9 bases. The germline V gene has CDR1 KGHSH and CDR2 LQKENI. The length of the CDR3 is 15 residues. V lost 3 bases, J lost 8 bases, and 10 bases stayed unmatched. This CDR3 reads CASSPAQGAFMEAFF. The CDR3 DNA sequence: TGTGCCAGCTCACCGGCACAGGGGGCGTTTATGGAAGCTTTCTTT.

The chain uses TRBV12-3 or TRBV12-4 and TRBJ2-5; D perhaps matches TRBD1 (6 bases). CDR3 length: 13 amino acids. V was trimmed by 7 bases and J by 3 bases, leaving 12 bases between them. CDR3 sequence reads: CASTSRDKETQYF. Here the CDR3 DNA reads TGTGCCAGCACCAGCCGGGACAAAGAGACCCAGTACTTC.

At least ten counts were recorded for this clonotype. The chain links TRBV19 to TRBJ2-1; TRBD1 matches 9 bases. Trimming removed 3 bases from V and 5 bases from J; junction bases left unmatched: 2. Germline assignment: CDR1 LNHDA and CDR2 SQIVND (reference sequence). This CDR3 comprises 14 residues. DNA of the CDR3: TGTGCCAGTAGTATGGGACAGGGTAACAATGAGCAGTTCTTC. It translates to CASSMGQGNNEQFF.

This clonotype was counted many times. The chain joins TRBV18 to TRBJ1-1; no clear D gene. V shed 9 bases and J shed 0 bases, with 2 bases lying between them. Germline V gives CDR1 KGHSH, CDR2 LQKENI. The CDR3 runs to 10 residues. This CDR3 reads CASLNTEAFF. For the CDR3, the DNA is TGTGCCAGTTTGAACACTGAAGCTTTCTTT.

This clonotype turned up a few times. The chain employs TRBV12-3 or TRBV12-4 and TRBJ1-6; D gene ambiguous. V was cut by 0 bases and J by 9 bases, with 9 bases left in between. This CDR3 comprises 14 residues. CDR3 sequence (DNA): TGTGCCAGCAGTTTAGCAGGGCCGGGTTCACCCCTCCACTTT. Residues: CASSLAGPGSPLHF.

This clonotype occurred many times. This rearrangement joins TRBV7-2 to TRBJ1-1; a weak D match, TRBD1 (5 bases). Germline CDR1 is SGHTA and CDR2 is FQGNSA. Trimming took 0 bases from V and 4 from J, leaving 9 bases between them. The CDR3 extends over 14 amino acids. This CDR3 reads CASSLASGGTEAFF. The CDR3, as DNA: TGTGCCAGCAGCTTAGCGAGTGGGGGCACTGAAGCTTTCTTT.

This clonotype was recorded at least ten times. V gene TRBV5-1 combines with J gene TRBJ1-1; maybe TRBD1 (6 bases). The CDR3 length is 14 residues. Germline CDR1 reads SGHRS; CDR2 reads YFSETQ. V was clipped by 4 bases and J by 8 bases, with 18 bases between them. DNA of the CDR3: TGCGCCAGCAGCAAGGAGGGCAGGGGAACAGAAGCTTTCTTT. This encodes CASSKEGRGTEAFF.

The CDR3 nucleotides are TGTGCCAGCAGCCTGGGACTGTTCTCTGGGGCCAACGTCCTGACTTTC. As protein: CASSLGLFSGANVLTF. This chain uses TRBV11-2 with TRBJ2-6; TRBD2 is a possible D gene (6 bases). From germline, CDR1 is SGHAT and CDR2 FQNNGV. V was clipped by 5 bases and J by 0 bases, with 11 bases between them. The CDR3 spans 16 residues. The variable domain in full, with the rest retrieved from reference TRBV11-2 and TRBJ2-6, is EAGVAQSPRYKIIEKRQSVAFWCNPISGHATLYWYQQILGQGPKLLIQFQNNGVVDDSQLPKDRFSAERLKGVDSTLKIQPAKLEDSAVYLCASSLGLFSGANVLTFGAGSRLTVL.

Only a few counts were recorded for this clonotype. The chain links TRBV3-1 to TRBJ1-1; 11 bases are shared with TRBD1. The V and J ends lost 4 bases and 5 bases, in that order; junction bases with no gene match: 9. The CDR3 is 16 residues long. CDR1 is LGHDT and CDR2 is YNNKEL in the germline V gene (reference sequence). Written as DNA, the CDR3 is TGTGCCAGCAGCCCCGGGACAGGGGGAATGGAGACTGAAGCTTTCTTT. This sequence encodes CASSPGTGGMETEAFF.

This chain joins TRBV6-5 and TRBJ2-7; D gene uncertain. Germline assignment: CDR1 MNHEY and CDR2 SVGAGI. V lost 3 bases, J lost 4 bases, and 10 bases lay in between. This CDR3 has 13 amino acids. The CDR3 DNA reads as TGTGCCAGCAGTTATCAATCCGGTTACGAGCAGTACTTC. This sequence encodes CASSYQSGYEQYF.

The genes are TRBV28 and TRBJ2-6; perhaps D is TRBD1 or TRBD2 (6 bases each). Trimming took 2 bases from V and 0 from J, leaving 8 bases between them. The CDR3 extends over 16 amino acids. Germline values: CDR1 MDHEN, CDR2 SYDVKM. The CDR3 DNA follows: TGTGCCAGCAGTTTAAGGGGGGTCTCTGGGGCCAACGTCCTGACTTTC. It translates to CASSLRGVSGANVLTF.

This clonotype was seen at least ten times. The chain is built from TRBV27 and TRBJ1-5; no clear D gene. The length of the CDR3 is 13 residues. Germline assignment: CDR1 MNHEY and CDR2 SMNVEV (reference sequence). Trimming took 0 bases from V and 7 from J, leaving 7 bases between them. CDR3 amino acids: CASSLSSRQPQHF. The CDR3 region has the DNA TGTGCCAGCAGTTTATCGAGCCGCCAGCCCCAGCATTTT.